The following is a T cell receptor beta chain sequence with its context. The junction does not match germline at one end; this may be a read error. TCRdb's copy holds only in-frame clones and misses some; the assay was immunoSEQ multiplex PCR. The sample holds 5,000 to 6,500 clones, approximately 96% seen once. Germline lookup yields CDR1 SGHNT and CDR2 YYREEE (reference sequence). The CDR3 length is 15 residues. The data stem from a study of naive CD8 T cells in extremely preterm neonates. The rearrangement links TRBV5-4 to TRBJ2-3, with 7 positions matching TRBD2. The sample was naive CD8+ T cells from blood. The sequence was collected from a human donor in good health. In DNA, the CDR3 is TGTGCCAGCAGTTTGGGGGTACTAGCGAAAGATACGCAGTATTTT. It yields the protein CASSLGVLAKDTQYF.